This entry is about one TCR beta chain. Antigen: not known. This could be a read error, since a much larger clone is one nucleotide away. TCRdb independently ran MiXCR on the multiplex PCR reads; one entry per CDR3 protein. The table records roughly 80,000 distinct CDR3 sequences, approximately 20% of them present only once. Samples came from axillary lymph nodes draining the breast cancer. Germline V gene data show CDR1 as SGHTA and CDR2 as FQGTGA. This CDR3 region has 17 residues. The sample originates from a study of breast tumors, draining lymph nodes, adjacent tissues. Study results and limitations: Tumors had less TCR diversity than lymph nodes, more than nontumor tissue. Data fit most tumor T cells coming from lymph node, expanding in tumor. Luminal-like breast cancer showed significantly greater tumor-nontumor repertoire similarity than basal-like breast cancer did.

The material sequenced was axillary lymph node tissue. This receptor was obtained from a female donor with breast cancer. Some clones in this sample may be carry-over from other donors' samples. V usage is TRBV7-3 and J usage is TRBJ2-2; 10 positions agree with TRBD1. CDR3: CASSFNSGQGNPGEPFF. The DNA of the CDR3 is TGTGCCAGCAGCTTTAACTCGGGACAGGGGAACCCCGGGGAGCCGTTTTTT.